A selection of T cell receptor beta chains follows, all from one sample in a study of cytomegalovirus exposure and HLA in healthy donors. The assay was immunoSEQ multiplex PCR, and TCRdb's table has in-frame clones only and misses some. The sample lists over 200,000 clones; 85% to 90% were seen once. Sequenced: PBMCs. The source is a woman in her late teens or twenties in good health and CMV-seronegative. CDR3s leave out the opening cysteine and the closing phenylalanine or tryptophan.

TRBJ2-7	TRBV27	ASSSGNNYEQY
TRBJ2-5	TRBV30	AWRPGTGGKATQY
TRBJ2-5	TRBV28	ASKGLAGEETQY
TRBJ2-7	TRBV7-8	ASKIREGDKYEQY
TRBJ2-1	TRBV28	ASEGAGGTYNEQF
TRBJ1-1	TRBV5-4	ASSLNNRMNTEAF
TRBJ2-5	TRBV19	ASSKQGDGETQY
TRBJ2-1	TRBV10-3	AIRPTSGSRNEQF
TRBJ2-7	TRBV19	ASSTDWGYEQY
TRBJ2-7	TRBV7-3	ASRASGSHEQY
TRBJ2-3	TRBV6-4	ASSALAGEADTQY
TRBJ1-5	TRBV7-9	ASSLAAGYSNQPQH
TRBJ1-1	TRBV11-2	ASSLSSTEAF
TRBJ1-1	TRBV5-8	ASSLDRGLISTEAF
TRBJ2-2	TRBV7-2	ASSFGNGELF
TRBJ2-3	TRBV5-6	ASSLMNSDTQY
TRBJ1-4	TRBV28	ASSLSGENEKLF
TRBJ2-2	TRBV9	ASSVGLAGGPRTGELF
TRBJ1-3	TRBV10-3	AIPGWAGTYGNTIY
TRBJ2-3	TRBV28	ASSRSTDTQY
TRBJ2-7	TRBV23-1	ASSHPAGAVYEQY
TRBJ1-5	TRBV5-5	ASSPPYRDSNQPQH
TRBJ1-3	TRBV30	AWRRLHSGNTIY
TRBJ2-2	TRBV29-1	SVPGARTGELF
TRBJ2-2	TRBV5-4	ASSQLAENTGELF
TRBJ1-1	TRBV7-9	ASSLGTANTEAF
TRBJ1-2	TRBV27	ASRPTRQGMNPNYGYT
TRBJ2-1	TRBV27	ASSFLTGTSGPTGTYNEQF
TRBJ2-5	TRBV29-1	SVEGLAETQY
TRBJ2-5	TRBV7-9	ASSRNSRETQY
TRBJ2-7	TRBV5-3	ARSWTRTGAYEQY
TRBJ1-1	TRBV5-4	ASSRFQGSNTEAF
TRBJ1-1	TRBV2	ADKGDTEAF
TRBJ1-4	TRBV5-1	ASSWGVTATNEKLF
TRBJ1-1	TRBV5-1	ASSLWDRGTEAF
TRBJ1-2	TRBV4-2	ASSQLWRPDSGYT
TRBJ2-3	TRBV4-1	ASSQDFILARHTDTQY
TRBJ2-7	TRBV27	ASSPDFYEQY